This T cell receptor (beta chain) was obtained from a study of shared clonotypes between healthy human individuals (dated by TCRdb to between 2020 and 2021). For the wider study: The cohort comprised a couple of women and a few men aged 18 to 49 years. For each donor, CD4 naive and CD4 memory were each run on three plates, CD8 naive on two plates, and CD8 memory on one plate. To estimate repertoire size and how much clonotype sharing occurs between individuals, the study deeply sequenced the blood TCR repertoires of about 5 healthy adults. Libraries were prepared and TCR repertoires were sequenced by different laboratories using diverse techniques, in order to increase sequencing depth and limit assay-specific biases. Between about 0.8 and 9.5 billion PBMCs per donor were obtained by leukapheresis.

The CDR3 runs 13 amino acids, cysteine and phenylalanine included. Only the CDR3 DNA is retained, 39 bases long and in frame from the first base. CDR1 SGHNT and CDR2 YENEEA are derived from the germline V gene. The junction carries 7 bases between V and J, which are trimmed by 0 bases and 6 bases respectively. TCR CDR3 regions were amplified from genomic DNA by multiplex PCR using the deep immunoSEQ assay. Genomic DNA extracted from each cell subset was distributed evenly over all wells of several immunoSEQ 96-well plates, and each plate served as one replicate. For sorted subsets, approximately 200 ng of genomic DNA, equivalent to some 33,000 T cell genomes, went into each replicate PCR. Purified libraries were measured with a Qubit 3.0 fluorometer, size-checked on a Bioanalyzer 2100, and measured again with the KAPA Library Quantification kit. Every immunoSEQ 96-well plate was sequenced on a separate single-read 150-cycle Illumina NextSeq 550 flow cell. In the original analysis: Because the immunoSEQ output included only junctional sequences and no quality scores, the filtering could not be the same as the filtering used for full-length reads. Sequences were annotated with PyIR, a Python wrapper for IgBLAST v1.9, using IMGT germline references to assign V/J genes and CDR3. Reads were filtered out if the reads had weak V/J assignments (E-value above 1e-6), no CDR3, stop codons, out-of-frame junctions, or ambiguous translated residues. A V3J clonotype was defined by an identical inferred V gene, J gene, and CDR3 amino acid sequence. Percentage overlap between repertoires was computed as shared unique clonotypes divided by the size of the smaller repertoire. RTK rarefaction, the Chao1 estimator, and Recon v2.1 estimates of unobserved clonotypes were used to assess repertoire richness. Generation probabilities for all TCRbeta clonotypes obtained by the gDNA method from a handful of donors were computed using OLGA. In TCRdb, the immuneACCESS table is reduced to in-frame sequences with V and J assigned. These tables do not hold every clone; where another copy was compared, an unresolved V gene accounts for under half, and the others remain unexplained. That table is the source of V, J and clone size, and D and trimming were worked out from the DNA. The sample yields nearly 1 million clones; over 75% were counted once. The top ten constitute approximately 1.5% of the sample.

For this clone: Its specific antigen is unknown. No qualities accompany the bases; no much larger clone lies one base away.

The donors were healthy, HIV-negative adults who had no recently reported acute infections or vaccinations. Only Caucasian adults living in Nashville, Tennessee, USA were represented among the donors. Magnetic negative selection was used to enrich CD4+ T cells, after which naive cells were positively selected on CD45RA and the negative fraction became the memory subset. After blood collection by leukapheresis, PBMCs were isolated using Ficoll-Histopaque density gradient centrifugation and then cryopreserved in the vapor phase of liquid nitrogen. Analytical flow cytometry was used to check the purity and quantity of every magnetically sorted T cell population. Each sorted fraction had its genomic DNA isolated and then quantified by UV absorbance on a Nanodrop 2000c. Beyond this particular receptor, the publication reports: Sampling was restricted to blood, and TCR repertoires in tissues likely differ from the TCR repertoires found in blood. When a few donors were compared, the shared fraction of clonotypes was 5% to 6.5% for naive CD4, approximately 3.3% for naive CD8, 2% to 2.5% for memory CD4, and less than 0.45% for memory CD8. Estimated clonotype richness was generally larger for naive than for memory subsets. Incomplete sequencing was indicated by rarefaction of sorted-subset datasets, despite the large sequencing depth. The small number of donors limited the genetic and exposure-history diversity represented. Higher generation probabilities were observed for clonotypes shared by all four sorted-subset donors than for non-shared clonotypes. Pairwise subsampling led to the expectation that sequencing depth would affect the degree of clonotype sharing among donors.

The TCR comes from a man aged 18 to 35 in good health. The sample comprised memory CD4+ T cells sorted from blood. The meaning of the sample's cell subset or site label: CD45RA-negative fraction. Rearrangement joined TRBV11-3 to TRBJ2-3, with the D gene not clear enough to name. The sequenced DNA is TGTGCCAGCAGCTTAGATATGACGGATACGCAGTATTTT. Its translation reads: CASSLDMTDTQYF. Reference TRBV11-3 and TRBJ2-3 proteins supply the regions before and after the CDR3; the full variable domain is: EAGVVQSPRYKIIEKKQPVAFWCNPISGHNTLYWYLQNLGQGPELLIRYENEEAVDDSQLPKDRFSAERLKGVDSTLKIQPAELGDSAVYLCASSLDMTDTQYFGPGTRLTVL.